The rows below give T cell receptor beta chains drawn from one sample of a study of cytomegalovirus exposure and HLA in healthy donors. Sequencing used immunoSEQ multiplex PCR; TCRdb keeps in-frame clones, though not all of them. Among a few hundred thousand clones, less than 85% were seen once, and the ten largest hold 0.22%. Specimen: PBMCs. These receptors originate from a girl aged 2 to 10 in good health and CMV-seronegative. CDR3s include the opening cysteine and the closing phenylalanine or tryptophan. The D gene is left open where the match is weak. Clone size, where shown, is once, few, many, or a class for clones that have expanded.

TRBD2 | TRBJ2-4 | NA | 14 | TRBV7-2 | CASSLDGVGLFQYF | TGTGCCAGCAGCTTAGACGGGGTGGGACTATTTCAGTACTTC
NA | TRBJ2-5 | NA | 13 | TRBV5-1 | CASSFTIRETQYF | TGCGCCAGCAGCTTCACTATTCGAGAGACCCAGTACTTC
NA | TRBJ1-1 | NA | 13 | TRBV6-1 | CASNLRANTEAFF | TGTGCCAGCAACCTTAGAGCGAACACTGAAGCTTTCTTT
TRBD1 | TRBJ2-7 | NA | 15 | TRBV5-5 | CASSWTGTEPYEQYF | TGTGCCAGCAGCTGGACCGGGACAGAGCCTTACGAGCAGTACTTC
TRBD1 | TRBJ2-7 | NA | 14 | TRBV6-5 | CASSNRGQTYEQYF | TGTGCCAGCAGCAACAGGGGACAAACCTACGAGCAGTACTTC
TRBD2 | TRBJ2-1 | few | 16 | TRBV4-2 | CASSVREGLAGDEQFF | TGTGCCAGCAGCGTCCGGGAAGGGCTAGCGGGAGATGAGCAGTTCTTC
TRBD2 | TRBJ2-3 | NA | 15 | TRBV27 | CASSKTSGRGIEQYF | TGTGCCAGCAGTAAGACTAGCGGGCGAGGTATAGAGCAGTATTTT
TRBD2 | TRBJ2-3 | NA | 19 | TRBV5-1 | CASSLAGTSGGALTDTQYF | TGCGCCAGCAGCTTGGCTGGGACTAGCGGGGGGGCCCTCACAGATACGCAGTATTTT
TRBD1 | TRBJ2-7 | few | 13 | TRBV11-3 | CASSPRQGGEQYF | TGTGCCAGCAGCCCTCGACAGGGCGGCGAGCAGTACTTC
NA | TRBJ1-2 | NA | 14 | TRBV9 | CASSVGGGFYGYTF | TGTGCCAGCAGCGTAGGGGGGGGCTTCTATGGCTACACCTTC
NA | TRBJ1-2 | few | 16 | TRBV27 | CASSLRGGAGNYGYTF | TGTGCCAGCAGTTTAAGGGGGGGGGCGGGTAACTATGGCTACACCTTC
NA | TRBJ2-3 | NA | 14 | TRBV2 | CASMVQGLSDTQYF | TGTGCCAGCATGGTGCAGGGTTTATCGGATACGCAGTATTTT
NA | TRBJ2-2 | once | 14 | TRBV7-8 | CASAGGQGTGELFF | TGTGCCAGCGCGGGGGGACAGGGCACCGGGGAGCTGTTTTTT
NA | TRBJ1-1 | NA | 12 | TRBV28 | CASSLVYSQAFF | TGTGCCAGCAGTTTAGTTTACTCACAAGCTTTCTTT
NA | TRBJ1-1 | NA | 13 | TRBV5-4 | CASSLDAGWVAFF | TGTGCCAGCAGCTTGGACGCGGGATGGGTGGCTTTCTTT
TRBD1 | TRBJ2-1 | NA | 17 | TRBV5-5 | CASTTQFPGQGDNEQFF | TGTGCCAGCACCACCCAATTTCCGGGACAGGGAGACAATGAGCAGTTCTTC
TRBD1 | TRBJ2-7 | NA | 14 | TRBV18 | CASSLDRSSYEQYF | TGTGCCAGCTCCCTGGACAGGAGCTCCTACGAGCAGTACTTC
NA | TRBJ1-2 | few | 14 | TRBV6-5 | CASSYRTGSGGYTF | TGTGCCAGCAGTTACCGAACAGGGTCGGGCGGCTACACCTTC
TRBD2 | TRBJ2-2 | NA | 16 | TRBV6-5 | CASSYSSGRATGELFF | TGTGCCAGCAGTTACTCGTCTGGGAGGGCCACCGGGGAGCTGTTTTTT
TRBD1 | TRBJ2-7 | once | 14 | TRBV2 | CASRVDRGPYEQYF | TGTGCCAGCAGGGTCGACAGGGGGCCCTACGAGCAGTACTTC
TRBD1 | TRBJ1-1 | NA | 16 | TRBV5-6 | CASSYRKGAHKVEAFF | TGTGCCAGCAGTTACCGAAAGGGGGCCCATAAGGTGGAAGCTTTCTTT
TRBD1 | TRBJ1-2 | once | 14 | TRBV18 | CASSPGTGNYGYTF | TGTGCCAGCTCACCTGGGACAGGGAACTATGGCTACACCTTC
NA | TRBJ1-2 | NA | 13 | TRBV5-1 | CASSASGDYGYTF | TGCGCCAGCAGCGCATCAGGGGACTATGGCTACACCTTC
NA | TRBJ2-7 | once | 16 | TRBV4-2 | CASSQDYPSGRYEQYF | TGTGCCAGCAGCCAAGATTACCCGAGCGGGCGCTACGAGCAGTACTTC
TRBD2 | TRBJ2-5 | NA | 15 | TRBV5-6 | CASSFVLAGESQQYF | TGTGCCAGCAGCTTTGTACTAGCGGGAGAATCTCAGCAGTACTTC
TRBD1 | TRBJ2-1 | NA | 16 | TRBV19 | CASSIRQGAVQNEQFF | TGTGCCAGTAGTATCCGACAGGGCGCCGTGCAGAATGAGCAGTTCTTC
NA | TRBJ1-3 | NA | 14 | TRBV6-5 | CASSRGVSGNTIYF | TGTGCCAGCAGTCGGGGAGTCTCTGGAAACACCATATATTTT
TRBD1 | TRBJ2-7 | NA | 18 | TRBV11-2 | CASSRGGSVWDRVYEQYF | TGTGCCAGCAGCAGGGGTGGTTCGGTGTGGGACAGGGTCTACGAGCAGTACTTC
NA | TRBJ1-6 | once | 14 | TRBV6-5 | CAGSFSQYNSPLHF | TGTGCCGGCAGCTTCTCGCAGTATAATTCACCCCTCCACTTT
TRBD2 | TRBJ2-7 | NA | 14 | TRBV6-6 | CASSYTGSMGTRVF | TGTGCCAGCAGTTACACAGGGAGCATGGGGACTAGGGTCTTC
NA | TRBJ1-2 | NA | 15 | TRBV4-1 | CASSQEGVSNYGYTF | TGCGCCAGCAGCCAAGAAGGAGTCAGTAACTATGGCTACACCTTC
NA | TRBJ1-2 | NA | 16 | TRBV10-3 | CAISATYTGQDYGYTF | TGTGCCATCAGTGCAACTTATACAGGGCAGGACTATGGCTACACCTTC
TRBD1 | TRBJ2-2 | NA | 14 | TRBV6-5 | CASSRDRDWGELFF | TGTGCCAGCAGTCGGGACAGGGATTGGGGGGAGCTGTTTTTT
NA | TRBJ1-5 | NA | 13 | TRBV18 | CASSPAGTQPQHF | TGTGCCAGCTCACCAGCGGGAACTCAGCCCCAGCATTTT
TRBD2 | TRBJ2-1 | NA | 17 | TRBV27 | CASSLGVGLAAYNEQFF | TGTGCCAGCAGTTTAGGGGTCGGACTAGCGGCTTACAATGAGCAGTTCTTC
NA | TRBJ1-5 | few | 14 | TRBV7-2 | CASSLGQPGGPQHF | TGTGCCAGCAGCCTCGGACAGCCTGGGGGGCCCCAGCATTTT
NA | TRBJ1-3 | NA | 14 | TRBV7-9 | CASSFWSEGNTIYF | TGTGCCAGCAGCTTCTGGTCGGAGGGAAACACCATATATTTT
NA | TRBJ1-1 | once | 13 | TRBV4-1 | CASSQVRGTEAFF | TGCGCCAGCAGCCAAGTACGCGGGACTGAAGCTTTCTTT
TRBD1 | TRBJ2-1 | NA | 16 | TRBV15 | CATSPPSSTGGNEQFF | TGTGCCACCAGTCCCCCATCGTCGACAGGGGGCAATGAGCAGTTCTTC
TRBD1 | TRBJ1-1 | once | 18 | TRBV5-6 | CASSSYRRDRGPNTEAFF | TGTGCCAGCAGCTCCTACCGCCGGGACAGGGGGCCGAACACTGAAGCTTTCTTT
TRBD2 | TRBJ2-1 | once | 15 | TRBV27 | CASRIAGGRNNEQFF | TGTGCCAGCAGGATAGCGGGGGGGCGAAACAATGAGCAGTTCTTC
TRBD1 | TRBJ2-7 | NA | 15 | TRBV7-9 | CASSMGQQTSYEQYF | TGTGCCAGCAGCATGGGACAGCAAACCTCCTACGAGCAGTACTTC
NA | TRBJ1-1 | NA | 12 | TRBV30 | CAGDPGSDEAFF | TGTGCCGGAGACCCTGGCTCAGATGAAGCTTTCTTT
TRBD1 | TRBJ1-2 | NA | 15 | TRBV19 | CASSIDARDSYGYTF | TGTGCCAGTAGTATAGACGCCCGGGACAGTTATGGCTACACCTTC
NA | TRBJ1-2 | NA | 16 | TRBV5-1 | CASSLLAGGVGNGYTF | TGCGCCAGCAGCTTGCTCGCTGGAGGGGTAGGAAATGGCTACACCTTC
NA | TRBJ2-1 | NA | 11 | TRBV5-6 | CASSYYNEQFF | TGTGCCAGCAGCTACTATAATGAGCAGTTCTTC
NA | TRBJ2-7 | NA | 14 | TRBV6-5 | CASRPSRDAYEQYF | TGTGCCAGCAGACCTTCCAGGGATGCCTACGAGCAGTACTTC
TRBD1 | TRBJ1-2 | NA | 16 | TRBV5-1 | CASSFFGTGDRYGYTF | TGCGCCAGCAGCTTTTTCGGGACAGGGGATCGATATGGCTACACCTTC
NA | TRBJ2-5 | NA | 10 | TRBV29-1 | CSVEAETQYF | TGCAGCGTTGAGGCAGAGACCCAGTACTTC
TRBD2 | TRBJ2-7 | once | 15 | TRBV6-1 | CASSVRAGGAYEQYF | TGTGCCAGCAGTGTACGAGCGGGGGGAGCCTACGAGCAGTACTTC
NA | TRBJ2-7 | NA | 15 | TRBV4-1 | CASSQDQAGFYEQYF | TGCGCCAGCAGCCAAGACCAGGCAGGATTCTACGAGCAGTACTTC
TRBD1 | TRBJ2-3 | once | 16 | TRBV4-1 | CASSPGQGTPADTQYF | TGCGCCAGCAGCCCGGGACAGGGGACACCGGCAGATACGCAGTATTTT
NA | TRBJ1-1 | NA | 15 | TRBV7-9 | CASKSGKHLNTEAFF | TGTGCCAGCAAATCAGGGAAGCATTTGAACACTGAAGCTTTCTTT
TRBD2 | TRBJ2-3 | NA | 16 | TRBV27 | CASSPPGLATADTQYF | TGTGCCAGCAGTCCACCGGGACTAGCGACGGCAGATACGCAGTATTTT
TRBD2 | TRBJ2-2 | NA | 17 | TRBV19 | CASSIDLLAGGTGELFF | TGTGCCAGTAGTATAGATTTACTAGCGGGAGGCACCGGGGAGCTGTTTTTT
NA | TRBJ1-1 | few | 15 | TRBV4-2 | CASSLPRQARTEAFF | TGTGCCAGCAGCCTCCCCCGGCAGGCCCGCACTGAAGCTTTCTTT
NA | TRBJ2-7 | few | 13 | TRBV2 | CASSEVGSAEQYF | TGTGCCAGCAGTGAAGTTGGGAGTGCTGAGCAGTACTTC
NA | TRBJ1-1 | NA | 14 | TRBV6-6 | CAAQWGAENTEAFF | TGTGCGGCCCAGTGGGGAGCAGAGAACACTGAAGCTTTCTTT